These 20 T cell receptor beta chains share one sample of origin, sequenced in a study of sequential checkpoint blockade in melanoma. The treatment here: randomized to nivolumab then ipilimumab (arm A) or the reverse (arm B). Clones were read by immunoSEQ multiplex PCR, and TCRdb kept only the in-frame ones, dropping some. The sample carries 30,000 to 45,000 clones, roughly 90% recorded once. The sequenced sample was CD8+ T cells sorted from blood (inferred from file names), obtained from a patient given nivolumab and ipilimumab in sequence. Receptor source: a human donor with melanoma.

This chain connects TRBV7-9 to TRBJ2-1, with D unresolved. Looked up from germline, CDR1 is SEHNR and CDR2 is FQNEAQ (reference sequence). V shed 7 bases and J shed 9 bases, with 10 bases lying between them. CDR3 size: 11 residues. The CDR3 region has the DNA TGTGCCAGCATAGGAGAGTTTGAGCAGTTCTTC. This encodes CASIGEFEQFF.

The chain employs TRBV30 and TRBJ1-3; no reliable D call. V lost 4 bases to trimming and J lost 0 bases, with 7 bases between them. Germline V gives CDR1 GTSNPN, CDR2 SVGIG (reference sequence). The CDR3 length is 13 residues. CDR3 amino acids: CAWTYSSGNTIYF. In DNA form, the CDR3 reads TGTGCCTGGACCTACAGCTCTGGAAACACCATATATTTT.

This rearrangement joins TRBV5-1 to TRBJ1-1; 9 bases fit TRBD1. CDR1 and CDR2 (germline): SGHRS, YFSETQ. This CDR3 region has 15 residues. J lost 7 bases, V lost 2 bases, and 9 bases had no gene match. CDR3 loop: CASSFSDRGGREAFF. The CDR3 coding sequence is TGCGCCAGCAGCTTTTCGGACAGGGGTGGGCGTGAAGCTTTCTTT.

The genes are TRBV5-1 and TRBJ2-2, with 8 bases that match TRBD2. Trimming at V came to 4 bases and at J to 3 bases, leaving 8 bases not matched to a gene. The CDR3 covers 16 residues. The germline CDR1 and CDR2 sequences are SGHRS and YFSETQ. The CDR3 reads CASSLRLGGDTGELFF. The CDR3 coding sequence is TGCGCCAGCAGCCTCCGGCTCGGGGGGGACACCGGGGAGCTGTTTTTT.

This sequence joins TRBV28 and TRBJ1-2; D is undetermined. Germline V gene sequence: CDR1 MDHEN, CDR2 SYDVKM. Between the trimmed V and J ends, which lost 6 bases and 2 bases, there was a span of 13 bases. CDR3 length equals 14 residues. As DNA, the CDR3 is TGTGCCAGCAGCCCGGTCGAGAGAAACTATGGCTACACCTTC. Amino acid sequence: CASSPVERNYGYTF.

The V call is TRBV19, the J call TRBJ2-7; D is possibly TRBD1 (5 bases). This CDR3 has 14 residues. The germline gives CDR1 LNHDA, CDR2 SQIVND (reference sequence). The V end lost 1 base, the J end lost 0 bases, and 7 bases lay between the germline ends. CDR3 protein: CASSIGQSSYEQYF. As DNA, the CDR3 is TGTGCCAGTAGTATAGGACAGAGCTCCTACGAGCAGTACTTC.

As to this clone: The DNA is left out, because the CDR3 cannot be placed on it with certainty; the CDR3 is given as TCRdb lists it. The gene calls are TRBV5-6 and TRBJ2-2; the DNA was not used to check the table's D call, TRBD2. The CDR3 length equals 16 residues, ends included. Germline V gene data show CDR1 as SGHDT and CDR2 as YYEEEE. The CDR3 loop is CASSSSGRLRPGELFF.

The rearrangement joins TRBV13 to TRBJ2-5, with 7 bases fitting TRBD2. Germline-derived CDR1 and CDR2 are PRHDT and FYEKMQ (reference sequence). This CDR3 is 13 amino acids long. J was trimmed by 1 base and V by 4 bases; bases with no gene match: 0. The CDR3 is CASSSSGQETQYF. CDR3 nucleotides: TGTGCCAGCAGCTCTAGCGGCCAAGAGACCCAGTACTTC.

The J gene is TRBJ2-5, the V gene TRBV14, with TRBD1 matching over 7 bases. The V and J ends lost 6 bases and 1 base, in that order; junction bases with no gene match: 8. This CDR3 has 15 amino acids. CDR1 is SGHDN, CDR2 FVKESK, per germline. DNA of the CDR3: TGTGCCAGCAGAGAGACAGGGTTCTCCCAAGAGACCCAGTACTTC. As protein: CASRETGFSQETQYF.

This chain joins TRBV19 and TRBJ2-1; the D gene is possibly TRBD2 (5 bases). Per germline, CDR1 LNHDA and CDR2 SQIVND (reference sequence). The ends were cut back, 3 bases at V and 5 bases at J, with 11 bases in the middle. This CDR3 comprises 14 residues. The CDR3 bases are TGTGCCAGTAGTATGGAGGCTCTCGACAATGAGCAGTTCTTC. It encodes CASSMEALDNEQFF.

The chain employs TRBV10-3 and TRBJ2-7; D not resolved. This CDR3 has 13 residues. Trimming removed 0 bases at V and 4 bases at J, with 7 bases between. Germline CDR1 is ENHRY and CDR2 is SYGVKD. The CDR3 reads CAISESQFYEQYV. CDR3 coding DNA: TGTGCCATCAGTGAGTCACAGTTTTACGAGCAGTACGTC.

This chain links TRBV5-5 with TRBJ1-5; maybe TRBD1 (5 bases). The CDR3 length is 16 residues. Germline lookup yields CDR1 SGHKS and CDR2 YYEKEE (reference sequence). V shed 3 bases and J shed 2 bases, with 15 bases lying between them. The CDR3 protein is CASSWRVGEGNQPQHF. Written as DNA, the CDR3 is TGTGCCAGCAGCTGGAGGGTAGGGGAAGGCAATCAGCCCCAGCATTTT.

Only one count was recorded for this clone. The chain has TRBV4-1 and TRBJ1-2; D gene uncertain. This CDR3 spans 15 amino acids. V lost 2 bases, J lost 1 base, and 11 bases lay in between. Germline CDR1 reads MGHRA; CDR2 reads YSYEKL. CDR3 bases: TGCGCCAGCAGCCAACTCCGTCGGGATAACTATGGCTACACCTTC. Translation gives CASSQLRRDNYGYTF.

The CDR3 reads CASNPRTGFEQYV. The CDR3 bases are TGTGCCAGCAATCCCAGGACAGGTTTCGAGCAGTACGTC. The chain joins TRBV28 to TRBJ2-7; TRBD1 matches at 7 bases. The CDR3 extends over 13 amino acids. The junction had 9 bases not matched to a gene; V was cut back by 7 bases and J by 6 bases. CDR1 MDHEN and CDR2 SYDVKM come from the germline V gene.

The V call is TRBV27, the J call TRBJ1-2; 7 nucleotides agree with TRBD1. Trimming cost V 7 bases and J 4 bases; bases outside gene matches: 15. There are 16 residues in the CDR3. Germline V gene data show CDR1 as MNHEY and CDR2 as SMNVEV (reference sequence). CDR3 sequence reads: CASKRQGWGLGYGYTF. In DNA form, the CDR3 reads TGTGCCAGCAAAAGACAGGGTTGGGGGCTTGGCTATGGCTACACCTTC.

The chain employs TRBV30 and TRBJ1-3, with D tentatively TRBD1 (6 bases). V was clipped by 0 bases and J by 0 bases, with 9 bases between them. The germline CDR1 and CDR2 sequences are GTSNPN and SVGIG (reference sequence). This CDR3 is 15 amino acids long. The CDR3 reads CAWSVNRVSGNTIYF. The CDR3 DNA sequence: TGTGCCTGGAGTGTTAACAGGGTCTCTGGAAACACCATATATTTT.

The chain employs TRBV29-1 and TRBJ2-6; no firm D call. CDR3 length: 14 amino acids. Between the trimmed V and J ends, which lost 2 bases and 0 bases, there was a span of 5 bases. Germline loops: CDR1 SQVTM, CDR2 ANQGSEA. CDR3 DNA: TGCAGCGTTGAAATTAGCTCTGGGGCCAACGTCCTGACTTTC. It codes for CSVEISSGANVLTF.

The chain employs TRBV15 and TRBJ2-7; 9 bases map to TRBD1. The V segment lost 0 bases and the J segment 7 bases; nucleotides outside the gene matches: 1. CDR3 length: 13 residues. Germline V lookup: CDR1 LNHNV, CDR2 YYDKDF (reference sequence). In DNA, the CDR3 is TGTGCCACCAGCAGAGAACAGGGGGCGGAGCAGTACGTC. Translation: CATSREQGAEQYV.

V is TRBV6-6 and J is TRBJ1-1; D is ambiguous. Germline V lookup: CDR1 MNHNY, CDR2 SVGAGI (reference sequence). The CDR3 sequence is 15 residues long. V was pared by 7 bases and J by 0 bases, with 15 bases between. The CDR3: CASILGIGLNTEAFF. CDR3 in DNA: TGTGCCAGCATCCTAGGTATTGGCCTGAACACTGAAGCTTTCTTT.

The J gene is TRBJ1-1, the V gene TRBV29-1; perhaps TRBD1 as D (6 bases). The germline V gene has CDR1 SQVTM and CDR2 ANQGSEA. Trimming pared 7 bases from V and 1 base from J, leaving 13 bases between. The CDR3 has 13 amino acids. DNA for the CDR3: TGCAGCGCGGGAAGGGGGTGGAACACTGAAGCTTTCTTT. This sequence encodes CSAGRGWNTEAFF. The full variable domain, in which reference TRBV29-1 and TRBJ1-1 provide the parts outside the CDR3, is SAVISQKPSRDICQRGTSLTIQCQVDSQVTMMFWYRQQPGQSLTLIATANQGSEATYESGFVIDKFPISRPNLTFSTLTVSNMSPEDSSIYLCSAGRGWNTEAFFGQGTRLTVV.